A selection of T cell receptor beta chains follows, all from one sample in a study of cytomegalovirus exposure and HLA in healthy donors. Sequenced by immunoSEQ multiplex PCR; TCRdb stores in-frame clones only, minus some. The table for this sample gives 45,000 to 60,000 clones. The material sequenced was PBMCs. Source of these receptors: a male donor in good health and CMV-seronegative. Both conserved end residues are part of each CDR3. D genes are given only for firm matches.

v_call	j_call	d_call	cdr3_nt	cdr3_aa
TRBV7-9	TRBJ1-4	TRBD1	TGTGCCAGCAGCTTGACAGGGTTGACTAATGAAAAACTGTTTTTT	CASSLTGLTNEKLFF
TRBV19	TRBJ2-2	NA	TGTGCCAGTCGCAGGGCAGGTCGCGGGATGAGGGAGCTGTTTTTT	CASRRAGRGMRELFF
TRBV4-3	TRBJ2-1	TRBD1	TGCGCCAGCAGCCAATCCGGGACAGGAGACAATGAGCAGTTCTTC	CASSQSGTGDNEQFF
TRBV5-1	TRBJ2-7	TRBD2	TGCGCCAGCAGCTTGTCGTCTAGCGGGGACCTCAGCGCCTACGAGCAGTACTTC	CASSLSSSGDLSAYEQYF
TRBV6-5	TRBJ1-5	NA	TGTGCCAGCAGTTTCACAGGAGATGCCAATCAGCCCCAGCATTTT	CASSFTGDANQPQHF
TRBV5-4	TRBJ2-3	TRBD2	TGTGCCAGCAGCGGGGGGAGCGGGAGGGCGGGAGATACGCAGTATTTT	CASSGGSGRAGDTQYF
TRBV6-1	TRBJ2-3	TRBD2	TGTGCCAGCAGGAGTGGGACTAGCGCAGATACGCAGTATTTT	CASRSGTSADTQYF
TRBV13	TRBJ2-3	TRBD2	TGTGCCAGCAGCCGGGGACTAGCGGGGGCCCAACGCACAGATAAGCAGTATTTT	CASSRGLAGAQRTDKQYF
TRBV27	TRBJ2-4	NA	TGTGCCAGCAGCTCCGGAGCCGGCGGGACCAAAAACATTCAGTACTTC	CASSSGAGGTKNIQYF
TRBV7-8	TRBJ2-1	TRBD1	TGTGCCAGCAGCTTACTCACAGGGGTCTTCTCCTACAATGAGCAGTTCTTC	CASSLLTGVFSYNEQFF
TRBV5-1	TRBJ1-4	TRBD1	TGCGCCAGCAGCTTGACAGGGGGCGCGTCTAATGAAAAACTGTTTTTT	CASSLTGGASNEKLFF
TRBV6-1	TRBJ2-5	TRBD1	TGTGCCAGCACCCGGGACAGGGGAGAGACCCAGTACTTC	CASTRDRGETQYF
TRBV5-1	TRBJ2-7	NA	TGCGCCAGCAAGGAGACGGATTACGAGCAGTACTTC	CASKETDYEQYF
TRBV10-2	TRBJ1-3	NA	TGCGCCAGCAGTCAGGCAGGGTCTGGAAACACCATATATTTT	CASSQAGSGNTIYF
TRBV6-1	TRBJ2-2	TRBD1	TGTGCCAGCCAGCGGACAGGGGGTGGAACCGGGGAGCTGTTTTTT	CASQRTGGGTGELFF
TRBV9	TRBJ2-5	TRBD1	TGTGCCAGCAGCGCCGACAGGGGGCAAGAGACCCAGTACTTC	CASSADRGQETQYF
TRBV14	TRBJ2-5	NA	TGTGCCAGCTCCGTGACAGTCCAAGAGAACCAGTACTTC	CASSVTVQENQYF
TRBV6-6	TRBJ1-1	TRBD1	TGTGCCAGCAGGGGACAGGGGGCCGGGGACACTGAAGCTTTCTTT	CASRGQGAGDTEAFF
TRBV7-9	TRBJ1-4	TRBD1	TGTGCCAGCAGCTTAACCGGGACAGGTGGTGAAAAACTGTTTTTT	CASSLTGTGGEKLFF
TRBV10-1	TRBJ2-1	NA	TGCGCCAGCAGTGAAGAGGAAGATGGCTACAATGAGCAGTTCTTC	CASSEEEDGYNEQFF
TRBV6-1	TRBJ2-7	NA	TGTGCCAGCAGTGGGGGGGACGAGCAGTACTTC	CASSGGDEQYF
TRBV19	TRBJ2-3	TRBD2	TGTGCCAGTAGTATTCGCGGACTAGCGGGGGCAGCGACGCAGTATTTT	CASSIRGLAGAATQYF
TRBV2	TRBJ1-5	TRBD1	TGTGCCAGCAGTGCCACAGGGGGCAATCAGCCCCAGCATTTT	CASSATGGNQPQHF
TRBV28	TRBJ1-1	NA	TGTGCCAGCAGTTCCTTCCAGGAGCGGACTGAAGCTTTCTTT	CASSSFQERTEAFF
TRBV23-1	TRBJ2-3	TRBD2	TGCGCCAGCCCACCCGAGGGTACGGGGGGACCCTTGGATACGCAGTATTTT	CASPPEGTGGPLDTQYF
TRBV29-1	TRBJ2-3	NA	TGCAGCGTCCTGGGGGGAAAAGTAGATGCGCAGTATTTT	CSVLGGKVDAQYF
TRBV29-1	TRBJ2-1	TRBD1	TGCAGCACCGAACAGGGGTCTTTCTACAATGAGCAGTTCTTC	CSTEQGSFYNEQFF
TRBV5-1	TRBJ2-3	NA	TGCGCCAGCAGGGACAGCGGTGTTAGCACAGATACGCAGTATTTT	CASRDSGVSTDTQYF
TRBV15	TRBJ2-7	NA	TGTGCCACCAGCAGAGCCACGAGGGGGGGCCTTCAGTACGAGCAGTACTTC	CATSRATRGGLQYEQYF
TRBV7-2	TRBJ2-7	TRBD2	TGTGCCAGCAGCTTAGGTGGTAGCGGGATTAACGAGCAGTACTTC	CASSLGGSGINEQYF
TRBV28	TRBJ1-5	NA	TGTGCCAGCACAGAAAGCAATCAGCCCCAGCATTTT	CASTESNQPQHF
TRBV11-2	TRBJ2-1	NA	TGTGCCAGCAGAAAGTCGACGTGGGACTCCTCCGACAATGAGCAGTTCTTC	CASRKSTWDSSDNEQFF
TRBV19	TRBJ1-1	TRBD1	TGTGCCAGTACCGGACAGGCGGTCACTGAAGCTTTCTTT	CASTGQAVTEAFF
TRBV27	TRBJ1-5	NA	TGTGCCAGCAGTTTAGACAGCTATAGCAATCAGCCCCAGCATTTT	CASSLDSYSNQPQHF
TRBV5-1	TRBJ1-2	TRBD1	TGCGCCAGCAGTCTTGACAGGGGGAGAAATGGCTACACCTTC	CASSLDRGRNGYTF
TRBV11-1	TRBJ2-5	NA	TGTGCCAGCAGCTTCCACACGGGGAAGGAGAACCAGTACTTC	CASSFHTGKENQYF
TRBV6-5	TRBJ1-1	NA	TGTGCCAGTAGCCCCCGGGTGAACACTGAAGCTTTCTTT	CASSPRVNTEAFF
TRBV27	TRBJ1-1	TRBD1	TGTGCCAGCAGTTTACCCGGGACAGGCGAAGCTTTCTTT	CASSLPGTGEAFF